Following are 30 T cell receptor beta chains from one sample sequenced in a study of radiation and T cells in renal cell carcinoma (TCRdb year 2020). This sample's time point label indicates: blood 2 weeks post-SBRT. The treatment or condition label of this sample denotes: 15 Gy SBRT to primary tumor, nephrectomy 4 weeks later. The receptor library was made with the immunoSEQ multiplex PCR assay. As stored in TCRdb, this immuneACCESS dataset retains in-frame rearrangements with V and J assigned. A fraction of the clones does not appear; measured against another copy, unresolved V genes explain less than half of the discrepancy, and the remainder lacks a known reason. This sample is represented by 100,000 to 150,000 clones; approximately 85% of them were singletons. Clones ranked in the top ten supply roughly 5.9% of the sample. Sequencing was performed on blood, taken from a patient whose treatment included radiotherapy and nephrectomy. The receptors were sampled from a man aged 50-59 years with renal cell carcinoma.

The chain joins TRBV12-5 to TRBJ2-7, with 7 bases lining up with TRBD1. Germline V gives CDR1 LGHNT, CDR2 FRNRAP. The CDR3 runs 12 residues. Trimming cost V 6 bases and J 3 bases; bases outside gene matches: 2. CDR3 protein: CASGRDSYEQYF. The CDR3 DNA follows: TGTGCTAGTGGCCGGGACAGCTACGAGCAGTACTTC.

The gene calls are TRBV27 and TRBJ1-1, with a weak D call TRBD1 (6 bases). Germline V gives CDR1 MNHEY, CDR2 SMNVEV (reference sequence). This CDR3 is 14 amino acids long. The V and J ends lost 4 bases and 0 bases respectively, with 9 bases between them. This CDR3 reads CASSSDSLNTEAFF. The CDR3 DNA reads as TGTGCCAGCAGTTCGGACAGCCTGAACACTGAAGCTTTCTTT.

V usage is TRBV6-5 and J usage is TRBJ2-2, with a tentative D call TRBD1 (5 bases). Trimming left V 1 base short and J 6 bases short, with 12 bases between. The germline V gene has CDR1 MNHEY and CDR2 SVGAGI. This CDR3 comprises 15 residues. The CDR3 reads CASSYLDTSPGELFF. The CDR3 DNA reads TGTGCCAGCAGTTACTTGGACACTTCCCCCGGGGAGCTGTTTTTT.

The rearrangement uses TRBV9 and TRBJ2-1, with TRBD2 matching over 10 bases. J was trimmed by 7 bases and V by 3 bases; bases with no gene match: 7. This CDR3 has 15 amino acids. The germline V gene encodes CDR1 SGDLS and CDR2 YYNGEE. The CDR3 here is CASSESGGAANEQFF. CDR3 in DNA: TGTGCCAGCAGCGAAAGCGGGGGGGCCGCGAATGAGCAGTTCTTC.

The table lists this clone with a count of one. The V and J genes are TRBV18 and TRBJ1-4; D is possibly TRBD1 (5 bases). Per germline, CDR1 KGHSH and CDR2 LQKENI. CDR3 length equals 14 residues. The V and J ends lost 2 bases and 5 bases respectively, with 9 bases between them. The CDR3 sequence: CASSPEGMNEKLFF. The CDR3 DNA is TGTGCCAGCTCACCAGAGGGGATGAATGAAAAACTGTTTTTT.

J is TRBJ2-4 and V is TRBV7-9; tentative D call: TRBD1 (5 bases). Trimming took 5 bases from V and 5 from J, leaving 19 bases between them. Germline lookup yields CDR1 SEHNR and CDR2 FQNEAQ (reference sequence). The CDR3 spans 16 residues. This CDR3 is CASSPWGVNSENIQYF. The CDR3 DNA sequence: TGTGCCAGCAGCCCTTGGGGCGTTAATTCCGAAAACATTCAGTACTTC.

The chain uses TRBV15 and TRBJ1-3; D not certain. Trimming took off 3 bases at V and 0 bases at J, with 9 bases between the two ends. CDR1 is LNHNV and CDR2 is YYDKDF in the germline V gene (reference sequence). The CDR3 length is 15 residues. The CDR3 nucleotides are TGTGCCACCAGCAGGGACTGGAGCTCTGGAAACACCATATATTTT. Protein: CATSRDWSSGNTIYF. The variable domain in full, completed from reference TRBV15 and TRBJ1-3, reads DAMVIQNPRYQVTQFGKPVTLSCSQTLNHNVMYWYQQKSSQAPKLLFHYYDKDFNNEADTPDNFQSRRPNTSFCFLDIRSPGLGDTAMYLCATSRDWSSGNTIYFGEGSWLTVV.

This chain joins TRBV5-1 and TRBJ2-2, with a tentative D call TRBD1 (6 bases). Germline lookup yields CDR1 SGHRS and CDR2 YFSETQ. Trimming removed 3 bases from V and 7 bases from J, with 13 bases in between. The CDR3 is 14 amino acids. The CDR3 sequence: CASSWDTADGELFF. The CDR3 DNA follows: TGCGCCAGCAGCTGGGACACAGCTGACGGGGAGCTGTTTTTT.

This chain links TRBV28 with TRBJ2-7; 7 nucleotides align to TRBD2. The germline CDR1 and CDR2 sequences are MDHEN and SYDVKM. The CDR3 runs to 15 residues. The V segment lost 6 bases and the J segment 1 base; nucleotides outside the gene matches: 9. Written as DNA, the CDR3 is TGTGCCAGCAGAGGCCAGGGAGCGGGGTCCTACGAGCAGTACTTC. It encodes CASRGQGAGSYEQYF.

The count of this clone is one. The gene calls are TRBV28 and TRBJ2-5, with 11 bases lining up with TRBD2. From germline, CDR1 is MDHEN and CDR2 SYDVKM. The V gene end was trimmed by 5 bases and the J gene end by 7 bases; junction bases not matched to a gene: 9. CDR3 length equals 15 residues. The CDR3 protein is CASSPTSGARLTQYF. The CDR3 DNA sequence: TGTGCCAGCAGTCCGACTAGCGGGGCCCGTTTGACCCAGTACTTC.

In its sample, this clone was seen once. The chain has TRBV18 and TRBJ2-7, with 8 bases identical to TRBD1. Germline V gene data show CDR1 as KGHSH and CDR2 as LQKENI. The CDR3 extends over 15 amino acids. Trimming took 5 bases from V and 3 from J; bases not matched to a gene: 9. Here the CDR3 DNA reads TGTGCCAGCTCAGACGGGACAGGCATTAGCTACGAGCAGTACTTC. Translated: CASSDGTGISYEQYF. Together with reference TRBV18 and TRBJ2-7, the CDR3 gives the full variable domain: NAGVMQNPRHLVRRRGQEARLRCSPMKGHSHVYWYRQLPEEGLKFMVYLQKENIIDESGMPKERFSAEFPKEGPSILRIQQVVRGDSAAYFCASSDGTGISYEQYFGPGTRLTVT.

The rearrangement links TRBV6-4 to TRBJ2-1, with D unresolved. V was clipped by 3 bases and J by 12 bases, with 15 bases between them. This CDR3 contains 13 residues. The germline V gene has CDR1 MRHNA and CDR2 SNTAGT. The CDR3 spells CASSENNRGGQFF. The CDR3 region has the DNA TGTGCCAGCAGTGAGAACAACCGAGGTGGGCAGTTCTTC.

The rearrangement joins TRBV7-2 to TRBJ2-6; no firm D call. The CDR3 totals 15 residues. Germline values: CDR1 SGHTA, CDR2 FQGNSA. With 2 bases removed from V and 1 base from J, the gap between germline ends came to 6 bases. The CDR3 DNA reads as TGTGCCAGCAGCTTATGGGGTTCTGGGGCCAACGTCCTGACTTTC. Encoded protein: CASSLWGSGANVLTF.

The gene calls are TRBV5-1 and TRBJ2-7; possible D gene TRBD1, 5 bases. The germline V gene encodes CDR1 SGHRS and CDR2 YFSETQ. The V gene lost 3 bases and the J gene lost 4 bases, with 14 bases spanning the gap. The CDR3 is made up of 14 amino acids. CDR3 in amino acids: CASSYSRVGYEQYF. The CDR3 DNA reads TGCGCCAGCAGCTATAGCAGGGTCGGGTACGAGCAGTACTTC.

The V gene is TRBV30, the J gene TRBJ2-2; D ambiguous. V was pared by 0 bases and J by 6 bases, with 5 bases between. From germline, CDR1 is GTSNPN and CDR2 SVGIG (reference sequence). The CDR3 is 12 amino acids. The chain's CDR3 is CAWSVWSGELFF. In DNA, the CDR3 is TGTGCCTGGAGTGTTTGGTCCGGGGAGCTGTTTTTT.

The genes are TRBV4-3 and TRBJ2-7; D is unresolved. This CDR3 has 17 residues. V lost 3 bases and J lost 2, with 20 bases in between. Germline CDR1 is LGHNA and CDR2 is YSLEER. The CDR3: CASSHTRGRGNTYEQYF. As DNA, the CDR3 is TGCGCCAGCAGCCACACGAGAGGCAGAGGTAACACCTACGAGCAGTACTTC.

The chain recombines TRBV7-2 with TRBJ1-1; D is perhaps TRBD1 (6 bases). The CDR3 extends over 16 amino acids. V was cut by 5 bases and J by 0 bases, with 16 bases left in between. Looked up from germline, CDR1 is SGHTA and CDR2 is FQGNSA. CDR3 DNA sequence: TGTGCCAGCAGCACCACCGGGACATTGATGAACACTGAAGCTTTCTTT. This sequence encodes CASSTTGTLMNTEAFF.

V and J are TRBV2 and TRBJ1-5; D unclear. V was trimmed by 1 base and J by 4 bases, leaving 11 bases between them. This CDR3 has 15 residues. In germline, CDR1 is SNHLY, CDR2 FYNNEI. CDR3 nucleotide sequence: TGTGCCAGCAGTGAAGGAAGGGAAAAAAATCAGCCCCAGCATTTT. It encodes CASSEGREKNQPQHF.

This clone was seen a few times. The V and J genes are TRBV10-3 and TRBJ2-1, with no clear D. The germline V gene encodes CDR1 ENHRY and CDR2 SYGVKD. Trimming shortened V by 0 bases and J by 5 bases, and 5 bases separated the two germline ends. There are 13 residues in the CDR3. The CDR3 nucleotides are TGTGCCATCAGTGAGTCTTCCGACAATGAGCAGTTCTTC. Translating it yields CAISESSDNEQFF.

The J gene is TRBJ2-7, the V gene TRBV5-1, with D perhaps matching TRBD1 or TRBD2 (5 bases each). The CDR3 extends over 14 amino acids. Germline CDR1 is SGHRS and CDR2 is YFSETQ. The V end lost 4 bases, the J end lost 7 bases, and 18 bases lay between the germline ends. The DNA for the CDR3 is TGCGCCAGCAGCGGTAGCAGGGTTGAGGGAGAGCAGTACTTC. Translating it yields CASSGSRVEGEQYF.

V usage is TRBV6-5 and J usage is TRBJ1-6; D gene ambiguous. Per the germline V gene, CDR1 is MNHEY and CDR2 is SVGAGI. Trimming removed 5 bases at V and 6 bases at J, with 5 bases between. The CDR3 spans 12 residues. The chain's CDR3 is CASSRGNSPLHF. The DNA of the CDR3 is TGTGCCAGCAGTCGGGGTAATTCACCCCTCCACTTT.

The chain carries TRBV4-2 and TRBJ1-5; 9 bases fit TRBD1. Losses at the gene ends were 0 bases for V and 1 base for J; bases not matched to a gene: 7. The length of the CDR3 is 18 residues. Germline CDR1 is LGHNA and CDR2 is YNFKEQ. In DNA, the CDR3 is TGTGCCAGCAGCCAAGAGACAGGGGGACAGAGAAGCAATCAGCCCCAGCATTTT. This translates into CASSQETGGQRSNQPQHF.

The CDR3 coding sequence is TGTGCCAGCAGCACTAGCGGGGACTCTTCTAAAGAGCAGTACTTC. Translation: CASSTSGDSSKEQYF. The chain recombines TRBV7-2 with TRBJ2-7; 10 bases match TRBD2. Trimming removed 5 bases from V and 7 bases from J; junction bases left unmatched: 11. CDR3 length equals 15 residues. Germline loops: CDR1 SGHTA, CDR2 FQGNSA. Filled out from reference TRBV7-2 and TRBJ2-7, the complete variable domain reads GAGVSQSPSNKVTEKGKDVELRCDPISGHTALYWYRQSLGQGLEFLIYFQGNSAPDKSGLPSDRFSAERTGGSVSTLTIQRTQQEDSAVYLCASSTSGDSSKEQYFGPGTRLTVT.

The chain carries TRBV5-1 and TRBJ1-3; D is undetermined. Germline V CDR1 and CDR2: SGHRS, YFSETQ. With 7 bases removed from V and 1 base from J, the gap between germline ends came to 15 bases. This CDR3 has 15 amino acids. CDR3 coding DNA: TGCGCCAGCTCCTCAGAGGGCAGATCTGGAAACACCATATATTTT. Its translation: CASSSEGRSGNTIYF.

The genes are TRBV2 and TRBJ2-5; D is unclear. The CDR3 is 14 residues long. CDR1 and CDR2 (germline): SNHLY, FYNNEI. The V end was cut by 6 bases, the J end by 2 bases, with 13 bases between. CDR3 sequence: CASRSRPRQETQYF. CDR3 nucleotide sequence: TGTGCCAGCAGATCGAGGCCCCGACAAGAGACCCAGTACTTC.

The CDR3 loop is CASSSSGGQETQYF. CDR3 bases: TGTGCCAGCAGCTCCAGCGGGGGCCAAGAGACCCAGTACTTC. The V and J genes are TRBV5-4 and TRBJ2-5, with 8 bases aligning to TRBD2. The CDR3 is made up of 14 amino acids. The germline V gene encodes CDR1 SGHNT and CDR2 YYREEE (reference sequence). V was clipped by 3 bases and J by 1 base; unmatched bases: 2.

The chain is built from TRBV5-1 and TRBJ2-2; D possibly matches TRBD1 or TRBD2 (6 bases each). The CDR3 extends over 16 amino acids. Germline V gene data show CDR1 as SGHRS and CDR2 as YFSETQ. V lost 3 bases and J 4 bases, leaving 16 bases between the germline ends. The CDR3 loop is CASSSKGGPFTGELFF. The DNA for the CDR3 is TGCGCCAGCAGCTCTAAGGGGGGCCCGTTCACCGGGGAGCTGTTTTTT.

The rearrangement uses TRBV6-5 and TRBJ1-2; D not certain. Germline V gives CDR1 MNHEY, CDR2 SVGAGI. V lost 3 bases and J 2 bases, leaving 7 bases between the germline ends. CDR3 size: 13 residues. The CDR3 sequence: CASSYDGNYGYTF. CDR3 nucleotide sequence: TGTGCCAGCAGTTATGACGGGAACTATGGCTACACCTTC.

The genes are TRBV5-1 and TRBJ1-1; D remains unclear. The length of the CDR3 is 13 residues. Germline values: CDR1 SGHRS, CDR2 YFSETQ. The ends were cut back, 2 bases at V and 3 bases at J, with 8 bases in the middle. CDR3 sequence: CASSFDPDTEAFF. The DNA for the CDR3 is TGCGCCAGCAGCTTCGATCCAGACACTGAAGCTTTCTTT.

The chain is built from TRBV7-2 and TRBJ2-1; D is perhaps TRBD2 (5 bases). Trimming removed 7 bases at V and 3 bases at J, with 13 bases between. Per the germline V gene, CDR1 is SGHTA and CDR2 is FQGNSA. The CDR3 totals 14 residues. The CDR3, as DNA: TGTGCCAGCAACCTAGGGCGGGTCTACAATGAGCAGTTCTTC. Its translation: CASNLGRVYNEQFF.